A selection of T cell receptor beta chains follows, all from one sample in a study of molecular identifiers for immune sequencing clone quantification. One entry per CDR3 protein results from TCRdb running MiXCR on the PCR reads. The table lists approximately 320,000 distinct CDR3 sequences, roughly 23% of them singletons, with roughly 0.7% in the top ten. Material for sequencing was naive CD8+ T cells from blood, with Jurkat cell RNA spiked in. These receptors were obtained from a human donor in good health. Some libraries in this study had Jurkat cell RNA spiked in. Both conserved end residues are part of each CDR3. D genes are given only for firm matches. Not all rows give a size; the values are once, few, many and, for expanded clones, a class.

v_call	d_call	clone_size	j_call	cdr3_nt	cdr3_aa
TRBV12-3/TRBV12-4	NA	few	TRBJ1-5	TGTGCCAGCAGTAGGACAGATCATAGCAATCAGCCCCAGCATTTT	CASSRTDHSNQPQHF
TRBV2	NA	few	TRBJ1-5	TGTGCCAGCGAGTCGGGGATTAGCAATCAGCCCCAGCATTTT	CASESGISNQPQHF
TRBV13	TRBD1	NA	TRBJ2-7	TGTGCCAGCAGCTTAGGGTTGGGGCAGGGGGCTTACGAGCAGTACTTC	CASSLGLGQGAYEQYF
TRBV20-1	TRBD1	few	TRBJ2-7	TGCAGTGCTAGAGGAGGGACAGTTTACGAGCAGTACTTC	CSARGGTVYEQYF
TRBV6-2/TRBV6-3	TRBD2	NA	TRBJ2-3	TGTGCCAGCGGTTACTGGGGGGGACGAGATACGCAGTATTTT	CASGYWGGRDTQYF
TRBV12-3/TRBV12-4	NA	few	TRBJ2-7	TGTGCCAGCAGTTTAATCTGGGTCGAGCAGTACTTC	CASSLIWVEQYF
TRBV5-1	NA	many	TRBJ1-3	TGCGCCAGCAGCTTGGGGGATGCCTCTGGAAACACCATATATTTT	CASSLGDASGNTIYF
TRBV6-1	NA	many	TRBJ1-6	TGTGCCAGCAGTGGAAACGACGCTAATTCACCCCTCCACTTT	CASSGNDANSPLHF
TRBV12-3/TRBV12-4	NA	few	TRBJ2-1	TGTGCCAGCAGTGGATTAGAGTCTGGGCAGTTCTTC	CASSGLESGQFF
TRBV9	TRBD2	NA	TRBJ2-3	TGTGCCAGCAGCCCCGGGACTATTAGCCCAGATACGCAGTATTTT	CASSPGTISPDTQYF
TRBV5-1	TRBD2	few	TRBJ2-5	TGCGCCAGCAACTTGGAGGTCGGGCTAGCGGAACAAGAGACCCAGTACTTC	CASNLEVGLAEQETQYF
TRBV29-1	NA	many	TRBJ2-5	TGCAGCGTTGTCCCAGCAGGTCCTAAGTTTACCCAGTACTTC	CSVVPAGPKFTQYF
TRBV7-9	NA	many	TRBJ2-5	TGTGCCAGCAGCCCGGGGGACGGGCAACAAGAGACCCAGTACTTC	CASSPGDGQQETQYF
TRBV5-1	TRBD1	few	TRBJ2-1	TGCGCCAGCCACTTCCCGGGACAGGGGGCTTCCAATGAGCAGTTCTTC	CASHFPGQGASNEQFF
TRBV7-2	NA	NA	TRBJ1-5	TGTGCCAGCAGCTCTGCTGGATTTAGCACAGATACGCAGCATTTT	CASSSAGFSTDTQHF
TRBV20-1	TRBD2	many	TRBJ2-7	TGCAGTGCTAGGTCCCCGCGGGGGTCCGAGCAGTACTTC	CSARSPRGSEQYF
TRBV12-3/TRBV12-4	NA	NA	TRBJ2-3	TGTGCCAGCAGTTTCTCCCAGAGGGGGGCAGATACGCAGTATTTT	CASSFSQRGADTQYF
TRBV7-9	NA	many	TRBJ1-1	TGTGCCAGCAGCTTAGCGTTCGGAGGGAGGACTGAAGCTTTCTTT	CASSLAFGGRTEAFF
TRBV28	NA	many	TRBJ1-5	TGTGCCAGCAGTATGACAGACAGTAGCAATCAGCCCCAGCATTTT	CASSMTDSSNQPQHF
TRBV7-9	TRBD2	many	TRBJ2-3	TGTGCCAGCAGCCCCGGACTAGCGGGGGACTACACAGATACGCAGTATTTT	CASSPGLAGDYTDTQYF
TRBV27	NA	many	TRBJ1-5	TGTGCCAGCAGTCTTCAGCCGTATAGCAATCAGCCCCAGCATTTT	CASSLQPYSNQPQHF
TRBV5-1	NA	NA	TRBJ2-5	TGCGCCAGCAGCTTTGAGTTGTGGGAGGAGACCCAGTACTTC	CASSFELWEETQYF
TRBV20-1	NA	few	TRBJ2-2	TGCAGTGCTAGACAGGGTTGGTACACCGGGGAGCTGTTTTTT	CSARQGWYTGELFF
TRBV6-1	NA	NA	TRBJ2-3	TGTGCCAGCAGCAGAATATGGGGGGCCAGCAGCACAGATACGCAGTATTTT	CASSRIWGASSTDTQYF
TRBV27	NA	NA	TRBJ1-1	TGTGCCAGCAGTTCCCCTGTGGGGCGTACTGAAGCTTTCTTT	CASSSPVGRTEAFF
TRBV7-9	NA	many	TRBJ1-1	TGTGCCAGCAGCCCACAGGGAACTGAAGCTTTCTTT	CASSPQGTEAFF
TRBV6-2/TRBV6-3	NA	NA	TRBJ2-7	TGTGCCAGCAGCTCGGATTTGGTTGGGGAGCAGTACTTC	CASSSDLVGEQYF
TRBV12-3/TRBV12-4	NA	NA	TRBJ1-2	TGTGCCAGCAGTTTTTCGGGGTTCTATGGCTACATCTTC	CASSFSGFYGYIF
TRBV29-1	TRBD1	NA	TRBJ1-1	TGCAGCGTTGCAGGGGGTTATACGAACACTGAAGCTTTCTTT	CSVAGGYTNTEAFF
TRBV4-3	NA	NA	TRBJ2-3	TGCGCCAGCAGCTCAGTCGGGGACACAGATACGCAGTATTTT	CASSSVGDTDTQYF
TRBV13	NA	few	TRBJ2-1	TGTGCCAGCAGCTTTAGAGAAGAGTACCTATCCTACAATGAGCAGTTCTTC	CASSFREEYLSYNEQFF
TRBV6-6	NA	many	TRBJ2-7	TGTGCCAGCAGGGATCCGGGACCTTTGGGCGAGCAGTACTTC	CASRDPGPLGEQYF
TRBV30	NA	NA	TRBJ2-7	TGTGCCTGGAGTGTACATAGCGCGCCTTACGAGCAGTACTTC	CAWSVHSAPYEQYF
TRBV6-5	TRBD2	many	TRBJ2-3	TGTGCCAGCAGCCCACTAGCGGGGGGGCCTGGGGATACGCAGTATTTT	CASSPLAGGPGDTQYF
TRBV24-1	NA	NA	TRBJ2-2	TGTGCCTCCAGTGCGAGGTCGAACACCGGGGAGCTGTTTTTT	CASSARSNTGELFF
TRBV7-9	NA	NA	TRBJ1-1	TGTGCCAGCAGCCACTGTGAGGCTTTCTTT	CASSHCEAFF
TRBV30	NA	NA	TRBJ2-5	TGTGCCTGGGCCCAGGGTAATCAAGAGCCCCAGTACTTC	CAWAQGNQEPQYF